This T cell receptor beta chain derives from a study of blood T cells in healthy people across ages. Each donor's blood draw was 8.5 to 10 milliliters of peripheral blood. With respect to this clonotype: What it binds is unknown.

Germline CDR1 MNHNS, CDR2 SASEGT. Trimming left V 2 bases short and J 4 bases short, with 12 bases between. CDR3 length equals 15 residues. Study-wide results and caveats: Higher diversity and more naive CD4+ cells were features of long-lived donors, compared to aged donors.

Using a J-beta primer mix together with a sample-barcoded 5' primer, a second PCR was run for about 7 to 12 cycles. Tagging of each cDNA molecule was performed by a template-switch adaptor with 12 random nucleotides. Each CDR3 protein gets one entry after TCRdb re-called the 5' RACE reads with MiXCR. Here the sample spans about 1.1 million distinct CDR3 sequences, 35% to 40% being singletons. This receptor was taken from a young man in good health. The sample taken for sequencing was blood. The V gene is TRBV6-1, the J gene TRBJ1-5; a possible D gene is TRBD1 (6 bases). CDR3 amino acids: CASSEWGAANQPQHF. CDR3 in DNA: TGTGCCAGCAGTGAATGGGGGGCTGCAAATCAGCCCCAGCATTTT.